The rows below give T cell receptor beta chains drawn from one sample of a study of blood T cell repertoires in COVID-19. The method was immunoSEQ multiplex PCR; TCRdb's version includes in-frame clones alone and lacks a portion of them. This table holds fewer than 350,000 clones, approximately 87% found once. The sequencing sample was made of peripheral blood. These receptors came from a woman in her 30s with COVID-19, enrolled during active disease. Both conserved end residues are part of each CDR3. The D gene is left open where the match is weak. The size of a clone is reported for some rows only, either as once, few or many, or as a class for expanded clones.

once	.	TRBV5-1	TRBJ1-1	CASSLAGTAEAFF	TGCGCCAGCAGCTTGGCGGGTACTGCTGAAGCTTTCTTT
.	.	TRBV4-1	TRBJ1-6	CASSQKNTNSPLHF	TGCGCCAGCAGCCAGAAGAACACCAATTCACCCCTCCACTTT
.	TRBD2	TRBV4-1	TRBJ2-7	CASSLAARGGQDEYEQYF	TGCGCCAGCAGCCTCGCTGCGCGGGGGGGCCAAGACGAATACGAGCAGTACTTC
few	TRBD2	TRBV2	TRBJ2-7	CASSDTSGWEQYF	TGTGCCAGCAGTGATACTAGCGGGTGGGAGCAGTACTTC
.	TRBD2	TRBV4-2	TRBJ2-1	CASSQELRLAGNEQFF	TGTGCCAGCAGCCAAGAATTACGACTAGCGGGCAATGAGCAGTTCTTC
once	TRBD1	TRBV2	TRBJ2-6	CASSAGTGSGANVLTF	TGTGCCAGCAGTGCCGGGACAGGCTCTGGGGCCAACGTCCTGACTTTC
.	.	TRBV2	TRBJ2-3	CASKVRGDTDTQYF	TGTGCCAGCAAGGTCAGGGGAGACACAGATACGCAGTATTTT
.	TRBD1	TRBV5-6	TRBJ2-6	CASSFYRGTGANVLTF	TGTGCCAGCAGCTTCTACAGGGGGACTGGGGCCAACGTCCTGACTTTC
.	TRBD2	TRBV19	TRBJ2-5	CASSPTSANQETQYF	TGTGCCAGTAGTCCGACTAGCGCCAACCAAGAGACCCAGTACTTC
.	.	TRBV21-1	TRBJ1-1	CASSAHRVEWYTEAFF	TGTGCCAGCTCTGCCCACAGGGTAGAGTGGTACACTGAAGCTTTCTTT
few	TRBD2	TRBV7-9	TRBJ2-7	CASSLGLAGDEQYF	TGTGCCAGCAGCTTAGGACTAGCGGGGGACGAGCAGTACTTC
.	TRBD1	TRBV19	TRBJ2-7	CASSMGTGANYEQYF	TGTGCCAGTAGTATGGGGACAGGGGCCAACTACGAGCAGTACTTC
once	.	TRBV27	TRBJ1-5	CATSKGGSYSNQPQHF	TGTGCCACCAGCAAGGGGGGGTCATATAGCAATCAGCCCCAGCATTTT
few	.	TRBV27	TRBJ1-5	CASSLGLSNQPQHF	TGTGCCAGCAGTTTGGGCCTGAGCAATCAGCCCCAGCATTTT
.	.	TRBV19	TRBJ2-7	CASSPQGRGTYEQYF	TGTGCCAGTAGTCCCCAGGGTAGGGGGACCTACGAGCAGTACTTC
few	.	TRBV5-1	TRBJ2-1	CASSNTGSNEQFF	TGCGCCAGCAGCAACACAGGGAGCAATGAGCAGTTCTTC
few	TRBD2	TRBV6-5	TRBJ2-2	CASRPGGADTGELFF	TGTGCCAGCAGGCCGGGAGGGGCAGACACCGGGGAGCTGTTTTTT
.	.	TRBV6-1	TRBJ2-4	CASSEEPQVNIQYF	TGTGCCAGCAGTGAAGAGCCCCAAGTAAACATTCAGTACTTC
.	.	TRBV5-4	TRBJ2-5	CASSLGAAKETQYF	TGTGCCAGCAGCTTGGGAGCGGCTAAAGAGACCCAGTACTTC
once	.	TRBV11-3	TRBJ2-1	CASSRTGNEQFF	TGTGCCAGCAGTCGTACCGGGAATGAGCAGTTCTTC
.	TRBD1	TRBV28	TRBJ1-6	CASRQGYNSPLHF	TGTGCCAGCCGACAGGGGTATAATTCACCCCTCCACTTT
once	.	TRBV5-1	TRBJ2-2	CASSLVGGRTGELFF	TGCGCCAGCAGCTTGGTCGGGGGGCGCACCGGGGAGCTGTTTTTT
.	.	TRBV5-1	TRBJ2-7	CARGDSFYEQYF	TGCGCCAGGGGGGACTCATTCTACGAGCAGTACTTC
.	TRBD1	TRBV2	TRBJ1-1	CARQTGVTSEAFF	TGTGCCAGACAGACAGGGGTAACGTCTGAAGCTTTCTTT
.	TRBD2	TRBV4-1	TRBJ2-3	CASSQEAGGLDTQYF	TGCGCCAGCAGCCAAGAGGCGGGGGGGCTTGATACGCAGTATTTT
.	TRBD2	TRBV2	TRBJ2-3	CASGPSGASTDTQYF	TGTGCCAGCGGCCCTAGCGGGGCTAGCACAGATACGCAGTATTTT
.	TRBD2	TRBV27	TRBJ2-3	CASRGLAGLRDTQYF	TGTGCCAGCAGGGGACTAGCGGGATTAAGGGATACGCAGTATTTT
once	.	TRBV12-3/TRBV12-4	TRBJ2-5	CASSFSGQETQYF	TGTGCCAGCAGTTTTAGCGGACAAGAGACCCAGTACTTC
.	.	TRBV5-1	TRBJ2-7	CASSLVASSYEQYF	TGCGCCAGCAGCTTAGTTGCCAGCTCCTACGAGCAGTACTTC
.	.	TRBV24-1	TRBJ2-7	CATAPHSTPHEQYF	TGTGCCACCGCCCCCCATTCTACCCCCCACGAGCAGTACTTC
.	TRBD2	TRBV6-4	TRBJ2-1	CATLTSGGGHEQFF	TGTGCCACCTTAACTAGCGGGGGGGGCCATGAGCAGTTCTTC
.	TRBD2	TRBV28	TRBJ2-7	CASSGPRGGGYEQYF	TGTGCCAGCAGTGGGCCGCGGGGGGGAGGCTACGAGCAGTACTTC
.	TRBD2	TRBV6-6	TRBJ2-5	CASSYNLGGGLETQYF	TGTGCCAGCAGTTACAACCTGGGGGGAGGGTTAGAGACCCAGTACTTC
once	.	TRBV3-1/TRBV3-2	TRBJ2-3	CASSRRVGGLPDTQYF	TGTGCCAGCAGCCGCCGGGTGGGGGGGCTGCCAGATACGCAGTATTTT
.	TRBD2	TRBV7-7	TRBJ2-5	CASSVSGNKETQYF	TGTGCCAGCAGTGTTAGCGGGAATAAAGAGACCCAGTACTTC
.	TRBD1	TRBV4-1	TRBJ2-7	CASSPGQGEVYEQYF	TGCGCCAGCAGCCCGGGACAGGGGGAGGTGTACGAGCAGTACTTC
.	.	TRBV7-9	TRBJ1-2	CASSLVLPLYGYTF	TGTGCCAGCAGCTTAGTGCTACCCCTCTATGGCTACACCTTC
.	.	TRBV29-1	TRBJ2-7	CSAVDSYEQYF	TGCAGCGCCGTAGACAGTTACGAGCAGTACTTC
.	.	TRBV19	TRBJ1-1	CASSMAGQLYPVDTEAFF	TGTGCCAGTAGTATGGCAGGCCAGCTCTATCCCGTGGACACTGAAGCTTTCTTT
.	.	TRBV30	TRBJ2-7	CAWRWGGPDEQYF	TGTGCCTGGAGGTGGGGCGGCCCCGACGAGCAGTACTTC
.	.	TRBV3-1/TRBV3-2	TRBJ2-5	CASSPGLSASGETQYF	TGTGCCAGCAGCCCGGGTTTATCGGCTTCGGGAGAGACCCAGTACTTC
.	.	TRBV18	TRBJ1-2	CASSLGPGGDYGYTF	TGTGCCAGCTCACTTGGGCCCGGAGGGGACTATGGCTACACCTTC
once	.	TRBV28	TRBJ2-2	CASSLGLTINTGELFF	TGTGCCAGCAGTTTGGGATTGACTATAAACACCGGGGAGCTGTTTTTT
.	.	TRBV3-1/TRBV3-2	TRBJ2-7	CASSQPDYKGGEQYF	TGTGCCAGCAGCCAACCGGACTACAAGGGGGGGGAGCAGTACTTC
few	.	TRBV6-6	TRBJ1-2	CASSLVQGSYGYTF	TGTGCCAGCAGTTTAGTGCAGGGGAGCTATGGCTACACCTTC
.	TRBD1	TRBV5-1	TRBJ1-4	CASSFSGTGGEKLFF	TGCGCCAGCAGCTTTTCCGGGACAGGGGGGGAAAAACTGTTTTTT
.	.	TRBV6-5	TRBJ2-6	CASSYAGTGANVLTF	TGTGCCAGCAGTTACGCGGGGACTGGGGCCAACGTCCTGACTTTC
.	TRBD1	TRBV5-1	TRBJ2-1	CASSAGTGYNNEQFF	TGCGCCAGCAGCGCGGGGACAGGGTACAATAATGAGCAGTTCTTC
.	.	TRBV3-1/TRBV3-2	TRBJ2-7	CASSQAPGEQYF	TGTGCCAGCAGCCAAGCCCCAGGCGAGCAGTACTTC
.	.	TRBV19	TRBJ2-2	CASIANGEVAGELFF	TGTGCCAGTATTGCGAATGGGGAGGTCGCCGGGGAGCTGTTTTTT
.	.	TRBV5-4	TRBJ1-2	CASSLEQVLRGYTF	TGTGCCAGCAGCTTGGAACAGGTCCTAAGGGGCTACACCTTC
.	.	TRBV3-1/TRBV3-2	TRBJ2-4	CASSWGELAKNIQYF	TGTGCCAGCAGCTGGGGGGAACTAGCCAAAAACATTCAGTACTTC
.	.	TRBV12-3/TRBV12-4	TRBJ2-3	CASSLPSTDTQYF	TGTGCCAGCAGTTTACCGAGCACAGATACGCAGTATTTT
.	.	TRBV2	TRBJ2-7	CASTKSQGIHYEQYF	TGTGCCAGCACCAAGAGTCAGGGAATCCACTACGAGCAGTACTTC
.	TRBD1	TRBV10-2	TRBJ2-7	CASRGQGGPHEQYF	TGCGCCAGCAGGGGACAGGGTGGTCCCCACGAGCAGTACTTC